These 27 T cell receptor beta chains came from one sample sequenced in a study of beta chain features in type 1 diabetes. All of the isolated RNA was reverse transcribed, so expressed TCRB transcripts were sequenced. Assay: immunoSEQ multiplex PCR; the TCRdb copy retains only in-frame clones and omits some. Counted here are 310,000 or so clones, 15% occurring once; the ten biggest clones make up roughly 0.015%. Their cognate antigens are unknown. Study-wide results and caveats: When Type 1 diabetes patients were examined, their TCRB CDR3s proved moderately but significantly shorter in all four CD4+ subsets.

Specimen: naive CD4+ T cells from blood. The receptors derive from a man between 18 and 35 years old with type 1 diabetes.

Only a few counts were recorded for this clone. This chain's CDR3 is CASSPRRDSYEQYF. The CDR3 DNA is TGTGCCAGCAGCCCGCGGCGGGATTCCTACGAGCAGTACTTC. The chain combines TRBV7-2 with TRBJ2-7; D might be TRBD2 (6 bases). CDR3 length: 14 amino acids. V lost 5 bases to trimming and J lost 1 base, with 12 bases between them. The V gene's germline CDR1 is SGHTA and CDR2 FQGNSA. Full variable domain (missing parts from reference TRBV7-2 and TRBJ2-7): GAGVSQSPSNKVTEKGKDVELRCDPISGHTALYWYRQSLGQGLEFLIYFQGNSAPDKSGLPSDRFSAERTGGSVSTLTIQRTQQEDSAVYLCASSPRRDSYEQYFGPGTRLTVT.

In its sample, this clone was seen a few times. This chain joins TRBV11-2 and TRBJ2-3; possible D gene TRBD2, 5 bases. Per germline, CDR1 SGHAT and CDR2 FQNNGV. Trimming cost V 2 bases and J 4 bases, with 13 bases left between them. CDR3 size: 15 residues. The CDR3 sequence: CASSLLMGAADTQYF. The DNA for the CDR3 is TGTGCCAGCAGCTTATTAATGGGAGCGGCAGATACGCAGTATTTT. The full variable domain, its missing parts supplied by reference TRBV11-2 and TRBJ2-3, is EAGVAQSPRYKIIEKRQSVAFWCNPISGHATLYWYQQILGQGPKLLIQFQNNGVVDDSQLPKDRFSAERLKGVDSTLKIQPAKLEDSAVYLCASSLLMGAADTQYFGPGTRLTVL.

CDR3 in DNA: TGTGCCAGCAGCTTGCTTCCCCGTCGGCGGGTTCATAACAATGAGCAGTTCTTC. It specifies CASSLLPRRRVHNNEQFF. The V and J genes are TRBV5-4 and TRBJ2-1; a possible D gene is TRBD2 (5 bases). V was cut by 1 base and J by 5 bases, with 22 bases left in between. The CDR3 loop spans 18 amino acids. Per germline, CDR1 SGHNT and CDR2 YYREEE (reference sequence).

This clone appeared a few times. The rearrangement joins TRBV29-1 to TRBJ1-2, with a weak D call TRBD1 (6 bases). V was cut by 7 bases and J by 8 bases, with 17 bases left in between. CDR1 and CDR2 from the germline V gene are SQVTM and ANQGSEA. This CDR3 has 12 amino acids. In DNA form, the CDR3 reads TGCAGCGCCTGGGGTCAGGGGCGAGGCTACACCTTC. Its translation is CSAWGQGRGYTF.

The CDR3 DNA reads TGTGCCAGCAGCTTAGAGGCGGGGGGCCCACCCCAGTACTTC. Protein: CASSLEAGGPPQYF. The chain is built from TRBV7-2 and TRBJ2-7; the match to TRBD2 covers 8 bases. The CDR3 sequence is 14 residues long. V trimming: 1 base; J trimming: 10 bases; junction bases outside the gene matches: 9. CDR1 is SGHTA and CDR2 is FQGNSA in the germline V gene.

This clone was recorded a few times. The gene calls are TRBV15 and TRBJ2-1; the D is unclear. Trimming took 0 bases from V and 0 from J, leaving 6 bases between them. The germline CDR1 and CDR2 sequences are LNHNV and YYDKDF (reference sequence). This CDR3 region has 15 residues. The CDR3 region has the DNA TGTGCCACCAGCAGAGATTTGAGCTCCTACAATGAGCAGTTCTTC. Amino acid sequence: CATSRDLSSYNEQFF.

The chain combines TRBV30 with TRBJ2-1; possibly TRBD1 for D (5 bases). Trimming removed 4 bases from V and 4 bases from J, with 11 bases in between. Germline lookup yields CDR1 GTSNPN and CDR2 SVGIG (reference sequence). CDR3 length: 13 residues. The CDR3 is CAWKAQGYNEQFF. The CDR3 coding sequence is TGTGCCTGGAAGGCTCAGGGATACAATGAGCAGTTCTTC.

A few counts support this clone. V gene TRBV18 combines with J gene TRBJ1-2; 7 positions agree with TRBD1. The V and J ends lost 4 bases and 4 bases, in that order; junction bases with no gene match: 6. CDR3 length equals 14 residues. CDR1 and CDR2 from the germline V gene are KGHSH and LQKENI. In nucleotides, the CDR3 is TGTGCCAGCTCACTAACAGGGGTTCGCTATGGCTACACCTTC. This gives the protein CASSLTGVRYGYTF. The full variable domain, completed using reference TRBV18 and TRBJ1-2, is NAGVMQNPRHLVRRRGQEARLRCSPMKGHSHVYWYRQLPEEGLKFMVYLQKENIIDESGMPKERFSAEFPKEGPSILRIQQVVRGDSAAYFCASSLTGVRYGYTFGSGTRLTVV.

The chain combines TRBV4-1 with TRBJ2-3, with TRBD1 as a possible D gene (6 bases). CDR3 length equals 13 residues. Germline loops: CDR1 MGHRA, CDR2 YSYEKL. V was trimmed by 3 bases and J by 4 bases, leaving 8 bases between them. In DNA, the CDR3 is TGCGCCAGCAGCCAGAACAGGGCAGATACGCAGTATTTT. This translates into CASSQNRADTQYF.

The chain has TRBV5-1 and TRBJ2-7; unclear D gene. Germline V gene sequence: CDR1 SGHRS, CDR2 YFSETQ. Trimming took 2 bases from V and 3 from J, leaving 12 bases between them. This CDR3 is built from 14 residues. The CDR3 DNA reads as TGCGCCAGCAGCTTTGGCCAGGTGTTCTACGAGCAGTACTTC. Protein: CASSFGQVFYEQYF.

The V gene is TRBV5-1, the J gene TRBJ1-5; D is possibly TRBD1 (5 bases). Germline-derived CDR1 and CDR2 are SGHRS and YFSETQ. The CDR3 is 17 amino acids. Trimming shortened V by 5 bases and J by 5 bases, and 23 bases separated the two germline ends. The CDR3 loop is CASSQKAGTHYDQPQHF. CDR3 nucleotides: TGCGCCAGCAGTCAAAAGGCGGGGACCCATTATGATCAGCCCCAGCATTTT.

The V call is TRBV19, the J call TRBJ2-1; the D gene is possibly TRBD1 (5 bases). Between the trimmed V and J ends, which lost 6 bases and 3 bases, there was a span of 6 bases. CDR1 LNHDA and CDR2 SQIVND come from the germline V gene (reference sequence). This CDR3 comprises 12 residues. In DNA form, the CDR3 reads TGTGCCAGTAGGACAGTCTACAATGAGCAGTTCTTC. The encoded protein is CASRTVYNEQFF.

This clone was seen a handful of times. The chain links TRBV19 to TRBJ2-7; a weak D match, TRBD2 (5 bases). The CDR3 runs 14 residues. Germline assignment: CDR1 LNHDA and CDR2 SQIVND (reference sequence). V dropped 1 base and J dropped 5 bases, with 12 bases sitting between them. CDR3 in DNA: TGTGCCAGTAGTATAGGCCGACCGGGAAACGAGCAGTACTTC. Its protein product is CASSIGRPGNEQYF.

The V call is TRBV18, the J call TRBJ2-1; TRBD2 might be the D (6 bases). Per germline, CDR1 KGHSH and CDR2 LQKENI. Trimming removed 1 base at V and 4 bases at J, with 14 bases between. The length of the CDR3 is 16 residues. CDR3 loop: CASSPRSSGSYNEQFF. The CDR3 DNA reads as TGTGCCAGCTCACCACGTTCGAGCGGGTCATACAATGAGCAGTTCTTC.

The chain joins TRBV2 to TRBJ1-5; D is possibly TRBD1 (5 bases). The V and J ends lost 4 bases and 2 bases respectively, with 12 bases between them. Germline V gives CDR1 SNHLY, CDR2 FYNNEI. The CDR3 has 15 residues. The CDR3 DNA reads as TGTGCCAGCAGTGGGATGGGAGGGGGCAATCAGCCCCAGCATTTT. Translated, it gives CASSGMGGGNQPQHF.

This clone has a handful of counts. V gene TRBV28 combines with J gene TRBJ1-5; D is unclear. Looked up from germline, CDR1 is MDHEN and CDR2 is SYDVKM. V lost 3 bases and J 0 bases, leaving 12 bases between the germline ends. This CDR3 contains 16 residues. Written as DNA, the CDR3 is TGTGCCAGCAGTTTTCGAGCCAGGAATAGCAATCAGCCCCAGCATTTT. Amino acids: CASSFRARNSNQPQHF.

This clone was counted once. The chain links TRBV4-3 to TRBJ1-1, with D unclear. The CDR3 extends over 15 amino acids. Deletions cut 1 base from V and 6 bases from J, with 15 bases between. Germline CDR1 is LGHNA and CDR2 is YSLEER. CDR3 amino acids: CASSQVAGWNSEAFF. The CDR3 coding sequence is TGCGCCAGCAGCCAAGTTGCCGGGTGGAATTCTGAAGCTTTCTTT.

The rearrangement joins TRBV19 to TRBJ2-2; 14 positions match TRBD2. J lost 4 bases, V lost 6 bases, and 10 bases had no gene match. The CDR3 consists of 18 residues. In germline, CDR1 is LNHDA, CDR2 SQIVND (reference sequence). Here the CDR3 reads CASRDGRTSGRSTGELFF. The CDR3 nucleotides read TGTGCCAGTAGGGATGGAAGGACTAGCGGGAGGAGCACCGGGGAGCTGTTTTTT. The full variable domain, rest sourced from reference TRBV19 and TRBJ2-2, is DGGITQSPKYLFRKEGQNVTLSCEQNLNHDAMYWYRQDPGQGLRLIYYSQIVNDFQKGDIAEGYSVSREKKESFPLTVTSAQKNPTAFYLCASRDGRTSGRSTGELFFGEGSRLTVL.

This clone was counted only a few times. The chain recombines TRBV7-2 with TRBJ2-3, with D unresolved. V was shortened by 5 bases and J by 0 bases, with 12 bases between the two germline ends. The length of the CDR3 is 15 residues. Germline V lookup: CDR1 SGHTA, CDR2 FQGNSA. This chain's CDR3 is CASSLGIGSTDTQYF. CDR3 DNA sequence: TGTGCCAGCAGCCTTGGTATCGGTAGCACAGATACGCAGTATTTT.

The J gene is TRBJ1-5, the V gene TRBV2, with a tentative D call TRBD1 (6 bases). The CDR3 is 14 amino acids. The V gene lost 2 bases and the J gene lost 5 bases, with 10 bases spanning the gap. Germline CDR1 SNHLY, CDR2 FYNNEI. CDR3 amino acids: CASSEWTADQPQHF. The CDR3 DNA reads as TGTGCCAGCAGTGAATGGACAGCCGATCAGCCCCAGCATTTT.

This clone was recorded a few times. The chain uses TRBV28 and TRBJ1-5; D gene ambiguous. Germline V gene lookup returns CDR1 MDHEN and CDR2 SYDVKM. CDR3 length equals 15 residues. Trimming removed 8 bases at V and 0 bases at J, with 14 bases between. The DNA for the CDR3 is TGTGCCAGCGAAGGAGGGTTTCTTAGCAATCAGCCCCAGCATTTT. Amino acids: CASEGGFLSNQPQHF.

This clone was counted between two and nine times. The chain employs TRBV5-1 and TRBJ2-2; D perhaps matches TRBD1 (7 bases). Trimming took off 7 bases at V and 3 bases at J, with 19 bases between the two ends. Germline V gene data show CDR1 as SGHRS and CDR2 as YFSETQ. The CDR3 sequence is 16 residues long. The CDR3 DNA sequence: TGCGCCAGCCCCCAAAGGAGGGGGCCGTACACCGGGGAGCTGTTTTTT. Encoded protein: CASPQRRGPYTGELFF. Full variable domain (rest looked up from reference TRBV5-1 and TRBJ2-2): KAGVTQTPRYLIKTRGQQVTLSCSPISGHRSVSWYQQTPGQGLQFLFEYFSETQRNKGNFPGRFSGRQFSNSRSEMNVSTLELGDSALYLCASPQRRGPYTGELFFGEGSRLTVL.

V gene TRBV19 combines with J gene TRBJ2-5, with 13 bases identical to TRBD2. The CDR3 contains 15 residues. Trimming at V came to 5 bases and at J to 5 bases, leaving 5 bases not matched to a gene. Germline V gene data show CDR1 as LNHDA and CDR2 as SQIVND (reference sequence). CDR3 sequence: CASSSGLAGVETQYF. The DNA for the CDR3 is TGTGCCAGTAGTTCTGGACTAGCGGGAGTGGAGACCCAGTACTTC.

This clone was counted a few times. The gene calls are TRBV28 and TRBJ2-7; a weak D match, TRBD2 (6 bases). CDR3 length: 14 residues. The V gene lost 5 bases and the J gene lost 2 bases, with 13 bases spanning the gap. Germline V CDR1 and CDR2: MDHEN, SYDVKM. The CDR3 DNA reads as TGTGCCAGCAGTAGGAGGGTTTTCCCCTACGAGCAGTACTTC. This translates into CASSRRVFPYEQYF.

This clone was counted between two and nine times. V is TRBV28 and J is TRBJ2-1, with TRBD2 identical over 11 bases. The J segment lost 2 bases and the V segment lost 5 bases, leaving 5 bases of the junction unmatched. The CDR3 contains 16 residues. Germline CDR1 is MDHEN and CDR2 is SYDVKM. The CDR3 DNA follows: TGTGCCAGCAGTCTCGGGACTAGCGGTACCTACAATGAGCAGTTCTTC. It specifies CASSLGTSGTYNEQFF.

This sequence joins TRBV7-2 and TRBJ2-1; TRBD2 agrees at 8 bases. Trimming removed 1 base from V and 6 bases from J; junction bases left unmatched: 2. Germline loops: CDR1 SGHTA, CDR2 FQGNSA. The CDR3 spans 14 residues. In DNA form, the CDR3 reads TGTGCCAGCAGCTTAGTCCTAGCGGGCAATGAGCAGTTCTTC. Translated: CASSLVLAGNEQFF.

The rearrangement uses TRBV7-2 and TRBJ2-5; D perhaps matches TRBD1 (5 bases). The CDR3 consists of 14 residues. Germline V gives CDR1 SGHTA, CDR2 FQGNSA. Trimming left V 5 bases short and J 4 bases short, with 14 bases between. CDR3 sequence (DNA): TGTGCCAGCAGCCAGGCAGGGCCGGGAGAGACCCAGTACTTC. This encodes CASSQAGPGETQYF.